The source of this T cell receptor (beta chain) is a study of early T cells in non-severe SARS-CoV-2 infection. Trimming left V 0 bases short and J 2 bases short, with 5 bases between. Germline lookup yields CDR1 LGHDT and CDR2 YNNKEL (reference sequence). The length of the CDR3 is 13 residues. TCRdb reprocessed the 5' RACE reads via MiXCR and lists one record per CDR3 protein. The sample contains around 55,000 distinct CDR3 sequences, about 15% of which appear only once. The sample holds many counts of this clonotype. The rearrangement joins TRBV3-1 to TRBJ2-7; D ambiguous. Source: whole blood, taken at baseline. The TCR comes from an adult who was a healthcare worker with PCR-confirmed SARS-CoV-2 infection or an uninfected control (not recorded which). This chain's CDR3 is CASSQEATYEQYF. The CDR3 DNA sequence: TGTGCCAGCAGCCAAGAAGCAACCTACGAGCAGTACTTC.